What follows describes a single TCR beta chain. The sample originates from a study of blood T cell repertoires in COVID-19. Study-level information: T cells, B-cell-depleted T cells, or PBMCs supplied cDNA or gDNA.

CDR1 and CDR2 from the germline V gene are SGDLS and YYNGEE. The germline V and J ends were trimmed by 0 bases and 2 bases, with 11 bases remaining between them. CDR3 length: 15 residues. Original processing methods: Reference gene primers were amplified, and this amplification served to estimate nucleated cell counts. Sequencing was performed with immunoSEQ multiplex PCR; in TCRdb, only in-frame clones are kept and a portion is missing. V and J calls and clone size are as listed in that table; D and trimming were resolved from the DNA. The sample comprises 84,000 or so clones, 83% of which are singletons, and roughly 30% rests with the top ten.

V gene TRBV9 combines with J gene TRBJ2-5; D call uncertain. The TCR comes from a woman aged 80 or older with acute or convalescent COVID-19. The specimen sequenced was peripheral blood. CDR3 sequence (DNA): TGTGCCAGCAGCGTAGGTTCAGTCTCACAAGAGACCCAGTACTTC. Protein product: CASSVGSVSQETQYF.